This is a list of T cell receptor beta chains from one sample in a study of response to subunit inactivated influenza vaccine. Via MiXCR, TCRdb re-called the RT-PCR reads, giving one row per CDR3 protein. Of around 570,000 distinct CDR3 sequences in the sample, under 9% were seen once. Sequenced here: PBMCs from blood, sampled about 24 months after vaccination. These receptors all stem from a man in his fifties or sixties who received an inactivated influenza vaccine. Both conserved end residues are part of each CDR3. The D gene is left open where the match is weak. Clone size is stated in some rows and not others, as once, few, many or a class when expanded.

abundance: few; j_gene: TRBJ1-1; d_gene: TRBD1; v_gene: TRBV20-1; CDR3aa: CSARLLGQGAAGTEAFF; CDR3nt: TGCAGTGCTAGACTTCTGGGACAGGGGGCGGCGGGCACTGAAGCTTTCTTT
abundance: many; j_gene: TRBJ2-5; d_gene: NA; v_gene: TRBV4-2; CDR3aa: CASSQGVQDYQETQYF; CDR3nt: TGTGCCAGCAGCCAAGGAGTACAGGACTACCAAGAGACCCAGTACTTC
abundance: few; j_gene: TRBJ2-5; d_gene: TRBD1; v_gene: TRBV15; CDR3aa: CATSSDDRGLGETQYF; CDR3nt: TGTGCCACCAGCAGCGATGACAGGGGGCTTGGGGAGACCCAGTACTTC
abundance: few; j_gene: TRBJ2-7; d_gene: NA; v_gene: TRBV28; CDR3aa: CASSRALEQYF; CDR3nt: TGTGCCAGCAGCCGAGCCCTCGAGCAGTACTTC
abundance: NA; j_gene: TRBJ2-3; d_gene: TRBD2; v_gene: TRBV27; CDR3aa: CASSLRTSGTTDTQYF; CDR3nt: TGTGCCAGCAGCCTCAGGACTAGCGGAACCACAGATACGCAGTATTTT
abundance: many; j_gene: TRBJ2-1; d_gene: TRBD2; v_gene: TRBV28; CDR3aa: CASSPLAGVNNEQFF; CDR3nt: TGTGCCAGCAGTCCCTTAGCGGGAGTGAATAATGAGCAGTTCTTC
abundance: few; j_gene: TRBJ2-2; d_gene: TRBD1; v_gene: TRBV7-2; CDR3aa: CASSQGQGPTGELFF; CDR3nt: TGTGCCAGCAGCCAGGGACAGGGGCCCACCGGGGAGCTGTTTTTT
abundance: few; j_gene: TRBJ2-1; d_gene: NA; v_gene: TRBV7-3; CDR3aa: CASSLTFTDNEQFF; CDR3nt: TGTGCCAGCAGCTTAACGTTCACGGACAATGAGCAGTTCTTC
abundance: few; j_gene: TRBJ1-1; d_gene: TRBD1; v_gene: TRBV19; CDR3aa: CASSKGVRQGRSEAFF; CDR3nt: TGTGCCAGTAGCAAGGGAGTGAGACAGGGGCGGTCTGAAGCTTTCTTT
abundance: NA; j_gene: TRBJ1-2; d_gene: NA; v_gene: TRBV7-2; CDR3aa: CASSLGSAMTSGYTF; CDR3nt: TGTGCCAGCAGCTTAGGATCAGCAATGACGAGTGGCTACACCTTC
abundance: many; j_gene: TRBJ2-1; d_gene: NA; v_gene: TRBV6-5; CDR3aa: CASSYSKGGRLEQFF; CDR3nt: TGTGCCAGCAGTTACTCAAAGGGGGGCCGTCTTGAGCAGTTCTTC
abundance: many; j_gene: TRBJ1-2; d_gene: TRBD1; v_gene: TRBV12-3/TRBV12-4; CDR3aa: CASSSQQGTYGYTF; CDR3nt: TGTGCCAGCAGTTCCCAACAGGGGACCTATGGCTACACCTTC
abundance: NA; j_gene: TRBJ1-1; d_gene: TRBD1; v_gene: TRBV7-2; CDR3aa: CASSPRGGGRAEAFF; CDR3nt: TGTGCCAGCAGCCCGCGAGGAGGGGGCCGGGCTGAAGCTTTCTTT
abundance: NA; j_gene: TRBJ1-2; d_gene: NA; v_gene: TRBV2; CDR3aa: CASRRRAGRKEYGYTF; CDR3nt: TGTGCCAGCAGGAGGAGAGCGGGACGGAAAGAATATGGCTACACCTTC
abundance: many; j_gene: TRBJ2-2; d_gene: TRBD1; v_gene: TRBV29-1; CDR3aa: CSVPWGQGVSGELFF; CDR3nt: TGCAGCGTTCCGTGGGGACAGGGGGTTTCCGGGGAGCTGTTTTTT
abundance: many; j_gene: TRBJ1-3; d_gene: TRBD1; v_gene: TRBV27; CDR3aa: CASSRQGAGNTIYF; CDR3nt: TGTGCCAGCAGCCGACAGGGGGCTGGAAACACCATATATTTT
abundance: NA; j_gene: TRBJ1-5; d_gene: NA; v_gene: TRBV20-1; CDR3aa: CSAGTAAGGDRNQPQHF; CDR3nt: TGCAGTGCTGGCACCGCGGCCGGCGGCGATCGAAATCAGCCCCAGCATTTT
abundance: many; j_gene: TRBJ1-1; d_gene: NA; v_gene: TRBV6-2/TRBV6-3; CDR3aa: CASSYSYPGTEAFF; CDR3nt: TGTGCCAGCAGTTACTCCTACCCGGGCACTGAAGCTTTCTTT
abundance: NA; j_gene: TRBJ2-7; d_gene: TRBD1; v_gene: TRBV12-3/TRBV12-4; CDR3aa: CASCRQGSHEQYF; CDR3nt: TGTGCCAGCTGCAGACAGGGGAGTCACGAGCAGTACTTC
abundance: NA; j_gene: TRBJ2-2; d_gene: TRBD2; v_gene: TRBV12-3/TRBV12-4; CDR3aa: CASSLALASGRTGELFF; CDR3nt: TGTGCCAGCAGTTTAGCGCTGGCTAGCGGGAGAACCGGGGAGCTGTTTTTT
abundance: few; j_gene: TRBJ2-3; d_gene: NA; v_gene: TRBV20-1; CDR3aa: CSALLRDASTDTQYF; CDR3nt: TGCAGTGCTCTCCTTAGGGACGCGAGCACAGATACGCAGTATTTT
abundance: few; j_gene: TRBJ2-1; d_gene: TRBD1; v_gene: TRBV5-1; CDR3aa: CASSWGWGQYNEQFF; CDR3nt: TGCGCCAGCAGCTGGGGGTGGGGACAGTACAATGAGCAGTTCTTC
abundance: NA; j_gene: TRBJ1-1; d_gene: NA; v_gene: TRBV5-1; CDR3aa: CASSSGQLWTEAFF; CDR3nt: TGCGCCAGCAGCTCAGGACAGCTGTGGACTGAAGCTTTCTTT
abundance: NA; j_gene: TRBJ2-2; d_gene: NA; v_gene: TRBV5-1; CDR3aa: CASSLGAGDSNTGELFF; CDR3nt: TGCGCCAGCAGCTTGGGGGCAGGGGATAGCAACACCGGGGAGCTGTTTTTT
abundance: few; j_gene: TRBJ2-1; d_gene: TRBD2; v_gene: TRBV20-1; CDR3aa: CSALTSAYNEQFF; CDR3nt: TGCAGTGCCCTGACTAGCGCCTACAATGAGCAGTTCTTC
abundance: few; j_gene: TRBJ2-5; d_gene: NA; v_gene: TRBV12-3/TRBV12-4; CDR3aa: CASGQGHETQYF; CDR3nt: TGTGCCAGCGGGCAGGGGCATGAGACCCAGTACTTC
abundance: few; j_gene: TRBJ2-3; d_gene: NA; v_gene: TRBV20-1; CDR3aa: CSARSPTHAAQYF; CDR3nt: TGCAGTGCTAGATCCCCGACTCATGCGGCGCAGTATTTT
abundance: few; j_gene: TRBJ1-2; d_gene: NA; v_gene: TRBV20-1; CDR3aa: CSAKGYGYTF; CDR3nt: TGCAGTGCTAAAGGGTACGGCTACACCTTC
abundance: few; j_gene: TRBJ2-5; d_gene: TRBD2; v_gene: TRBV20-1; CDR3aa: CSAPVGTSMQTQYF; CDR3nt: TGCAGTGCTCCCGTAGGGACTAGCATGCAGACCCAGTACTTC
abundance: many; j_gene: TRBJ1-1; d_gene: TRBD1; v_gene: TRBV6-2/TRBV6-3; CDR3aa: CASSWGQMNTEAFF; CDR3nt: TGTGCCAGCAGTTGGGGACAGATGAACACTGAAGCTTTCTTT
abundance: few; j_gene: TRBJ2-7; d_gene: TRBD2; v_gene: TRBV19; CDR3aa: CASSPDGLAGGPYEQYF; CDR3nt: TGTGCCAGTAGTCCCGACGGGCTAGCGGGAGGGCCCTACGAGCAGTACTTC